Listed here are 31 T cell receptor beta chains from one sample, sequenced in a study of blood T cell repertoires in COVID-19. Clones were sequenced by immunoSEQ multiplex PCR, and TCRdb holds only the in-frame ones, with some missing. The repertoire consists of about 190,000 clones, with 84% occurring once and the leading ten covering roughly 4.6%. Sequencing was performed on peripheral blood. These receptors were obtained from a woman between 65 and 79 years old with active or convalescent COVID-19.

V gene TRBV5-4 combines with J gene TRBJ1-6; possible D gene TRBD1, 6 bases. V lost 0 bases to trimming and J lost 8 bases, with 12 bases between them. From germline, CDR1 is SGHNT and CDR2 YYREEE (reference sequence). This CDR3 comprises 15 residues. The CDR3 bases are TGTGCCAGCAGCTTGGAAGGGGGTGGGGATTCACCCCTCCACTTT. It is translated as CASSLEGGGDSPLHF.

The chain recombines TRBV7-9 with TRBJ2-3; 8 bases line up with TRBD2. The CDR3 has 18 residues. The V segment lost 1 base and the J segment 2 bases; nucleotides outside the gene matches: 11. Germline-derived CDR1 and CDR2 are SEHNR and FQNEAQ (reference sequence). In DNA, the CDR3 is TGTGCCAGCAGCTTAGACGTCGGGCTAGCGGGCTCCACAGATACGCAGTATTTT. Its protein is CASSLDVGLAGSTDTQYF.

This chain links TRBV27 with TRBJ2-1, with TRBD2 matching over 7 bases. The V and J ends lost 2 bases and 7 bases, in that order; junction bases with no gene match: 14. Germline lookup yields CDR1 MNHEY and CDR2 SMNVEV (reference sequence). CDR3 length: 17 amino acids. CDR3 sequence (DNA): TGTGCCAGCAGTTTAGGCCGAAGCGGGAATCGGGGAAATGAGCAGTTCTTC. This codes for CASSLGRSGNRGNEQFF.

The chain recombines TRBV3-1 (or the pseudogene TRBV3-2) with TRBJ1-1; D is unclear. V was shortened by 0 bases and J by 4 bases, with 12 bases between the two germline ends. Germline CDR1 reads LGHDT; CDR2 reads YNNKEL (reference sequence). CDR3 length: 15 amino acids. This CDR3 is CASSQEWAGPTEAFF. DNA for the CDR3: TGTGCCAGCAGCCAAGAATGGGCAGGCCCCACTGAAGCTTTCTTT.

The CDR3 region is CASSSLPPRVRCNEQFF. DNA of the CDR3: TGTGCCAGCAGCTCCCTCCCCCCCCGGGTGAGGTGCAATGAGCAGTTCTTC. The gene calls are TRBV12-1 and TRBJ2-1; the table assigns TRBD2, which was not confirmed against the DNA. TRBV12-1 is tagged as a pseudogene. This CDR3 comprises 17 residues.

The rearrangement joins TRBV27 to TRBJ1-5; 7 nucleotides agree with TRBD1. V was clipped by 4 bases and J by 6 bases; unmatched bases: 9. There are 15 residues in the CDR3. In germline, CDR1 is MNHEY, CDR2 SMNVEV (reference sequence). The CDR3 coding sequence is TGTGCCAGCAGTTCTGACAGGGCGGCAGGTCAGCCCCAGCATTTT. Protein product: CASSSDRAAGQPQHF.

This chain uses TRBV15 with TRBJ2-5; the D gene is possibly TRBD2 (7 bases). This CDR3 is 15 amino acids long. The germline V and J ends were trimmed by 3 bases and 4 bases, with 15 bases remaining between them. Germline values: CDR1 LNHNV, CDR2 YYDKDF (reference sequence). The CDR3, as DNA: TGTGCCACCAGCAGGGCCGGGGGGCGGGGAGAGACCCAGTACTTC. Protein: CATSRAGGRGETQYF.

The CDR3 here is CASGKGLAEDTQYF. In DNA form, the CDR3 reads TGTGCCAGCGGTAAAGGGCTAGCGGAAGATACGCAGTATTTT. This rearrangement joins TRBV11-3 to TRBJ2-3, with 7 bases that match TRBD2. The germline V gene has CDR1 SGHNT and CDR2 YENEEA. V gave up 8 bases and J gave up 5 bases; unmatched junction bases: 10. The CDR3 has 14 residues.

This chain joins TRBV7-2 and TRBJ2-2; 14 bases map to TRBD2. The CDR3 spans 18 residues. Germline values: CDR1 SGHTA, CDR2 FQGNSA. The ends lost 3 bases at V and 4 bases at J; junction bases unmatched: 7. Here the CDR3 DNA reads TGTGCCAGCAGCTTCCGGACTAGCGGGAGGCGCGGCACCGGGGAGCTGTTTTTT. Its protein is CASSFRTSGRRGTGELFF.

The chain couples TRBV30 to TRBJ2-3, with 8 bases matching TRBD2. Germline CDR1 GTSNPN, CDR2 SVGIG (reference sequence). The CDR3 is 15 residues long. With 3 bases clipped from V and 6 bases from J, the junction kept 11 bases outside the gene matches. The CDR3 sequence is CAWSPRAGASDTQYF. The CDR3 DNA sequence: TGTGCCTGGAGCCCCCGAGCGGGAGCGTCGGATACGCAGTATTTT.

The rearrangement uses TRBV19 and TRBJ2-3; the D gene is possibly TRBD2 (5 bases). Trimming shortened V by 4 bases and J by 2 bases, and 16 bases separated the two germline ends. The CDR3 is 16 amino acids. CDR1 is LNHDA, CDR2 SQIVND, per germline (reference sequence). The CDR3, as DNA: TGTGCCAGTAGTAGGAAAGGACTCCCGAACACAGATACGCAGTATTTT. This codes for CASSRKGLPNTDTQYF.

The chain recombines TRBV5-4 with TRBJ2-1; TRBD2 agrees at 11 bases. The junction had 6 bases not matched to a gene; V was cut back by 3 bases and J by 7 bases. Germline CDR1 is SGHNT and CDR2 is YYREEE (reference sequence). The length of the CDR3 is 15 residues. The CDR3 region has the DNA TGTGCCAGCAGCTGGGGTAGCGGGAGGGGGAATGAGCAGTTCTTC. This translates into CASSWGSGRGNEQFF. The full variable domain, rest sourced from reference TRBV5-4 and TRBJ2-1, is ETGVTQSPTHLIKTRGQQVTLRCSSQSGHNTVSWYQQALGQGPQFIFQYYREEENGRGNFPPRFSGLQFPNYSSELNVNALELDDSALYLCASSWGSGRGNEQFFGPGTRLTVL.

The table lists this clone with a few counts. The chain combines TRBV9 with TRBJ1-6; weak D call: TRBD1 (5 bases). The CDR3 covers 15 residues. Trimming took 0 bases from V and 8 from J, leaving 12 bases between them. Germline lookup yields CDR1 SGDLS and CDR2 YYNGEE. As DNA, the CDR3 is TGTGCCAGCAGCGTAGGTTCAGGGCAGGATTCACCCCTCCACTTT. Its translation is CASSVGSGQDSPLHF.

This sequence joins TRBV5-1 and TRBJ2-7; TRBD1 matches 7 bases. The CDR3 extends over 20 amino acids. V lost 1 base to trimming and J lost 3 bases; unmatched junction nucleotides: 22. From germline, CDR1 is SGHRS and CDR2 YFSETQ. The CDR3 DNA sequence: TGCGCCAGCAGCTTGTGGGGGTCCGGGACAGCGTTCATTATGAGCTACGAGCAGTACTTC. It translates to CASSLWGSGTAFIMSYEQYF.

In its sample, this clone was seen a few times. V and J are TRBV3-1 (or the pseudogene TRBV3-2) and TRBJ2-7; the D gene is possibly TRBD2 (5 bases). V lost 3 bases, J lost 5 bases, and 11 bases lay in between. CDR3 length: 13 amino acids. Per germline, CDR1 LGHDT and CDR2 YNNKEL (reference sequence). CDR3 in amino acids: CASSHLGSDEQYF. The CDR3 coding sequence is TGTGCCAGCAGCCACCTAGGGAGCGACGAGCAGTACTTC.

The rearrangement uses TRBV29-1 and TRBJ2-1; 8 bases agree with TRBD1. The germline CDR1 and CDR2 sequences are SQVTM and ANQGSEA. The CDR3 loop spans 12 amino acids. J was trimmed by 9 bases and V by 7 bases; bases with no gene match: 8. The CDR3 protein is CSAADRGVEQFF. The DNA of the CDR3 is TGCAGCGCTGCCGACAGGGGAGTTGAGCAGTTCTTC.

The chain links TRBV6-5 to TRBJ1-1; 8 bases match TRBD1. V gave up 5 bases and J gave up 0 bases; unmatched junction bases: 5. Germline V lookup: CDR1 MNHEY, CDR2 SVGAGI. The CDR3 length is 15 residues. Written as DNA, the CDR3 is TGTGCCAGCAGTCCCGGGACAGGACTGAACACTGAAGCTTTCTTT. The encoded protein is CASSPGTGLNTEAFF.

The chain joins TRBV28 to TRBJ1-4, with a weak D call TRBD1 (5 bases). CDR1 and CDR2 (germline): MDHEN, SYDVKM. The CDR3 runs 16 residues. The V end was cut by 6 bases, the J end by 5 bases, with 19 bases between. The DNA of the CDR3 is TGTGCCAGCAGCGGAAGTAGGGGCAGATTAAATGAAAAACTGTTTTTT. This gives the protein CASSGSRGRLNEKLFF.

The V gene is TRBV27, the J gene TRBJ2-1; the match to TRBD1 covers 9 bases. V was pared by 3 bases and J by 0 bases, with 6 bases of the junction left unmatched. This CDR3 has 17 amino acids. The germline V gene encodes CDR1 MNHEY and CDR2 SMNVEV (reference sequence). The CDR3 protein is CASSLADRGGSYNEQFF. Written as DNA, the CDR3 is TGTGCCAGCAGTTTGGCTGACAGGGGGGGCTCCTACAATGAGCAGTTCTTC.

The chain's CDR3 is CASSGGGSGNQPQHF. CDR3 coding DNA: TGTGCCAGCAGCGGGGGGGGTTCGGGCAATCAGCCCCAGCATTTT. The chain uses TRBV11-2 and TRBJ1-5; TRBD1 might be the D (5 bases). Germline CDR1 reads SGHAT; CDR2 reads FQNNGV. V was trimmed by 5 bases and J by 2 bases, leaving 13 bases between them. The CDR3 is 15 amino acids.

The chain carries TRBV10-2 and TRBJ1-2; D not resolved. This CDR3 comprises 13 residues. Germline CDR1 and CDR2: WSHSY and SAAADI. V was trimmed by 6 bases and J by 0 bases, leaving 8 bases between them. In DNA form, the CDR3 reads TGCGCCAGCAGAGCCGGGACTAACTATGGCTACACCTTC. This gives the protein CASRAGTNYGYTF.

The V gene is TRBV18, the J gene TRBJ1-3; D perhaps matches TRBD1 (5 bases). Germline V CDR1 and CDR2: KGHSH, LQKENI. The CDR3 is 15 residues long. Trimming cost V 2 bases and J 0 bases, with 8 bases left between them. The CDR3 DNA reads TGTGCCAGCTCACCAAAGACAGCCTCTGGAAACACCATATATTTT. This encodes CASSPKTASGNTIYF.

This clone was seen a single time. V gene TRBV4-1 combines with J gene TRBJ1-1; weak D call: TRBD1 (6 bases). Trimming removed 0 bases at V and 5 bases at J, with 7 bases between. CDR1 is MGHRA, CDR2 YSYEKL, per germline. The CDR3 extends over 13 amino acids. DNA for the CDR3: TGCGCCAGCAGCCAAGATACAGGGACTGAAGCTTTCTTT. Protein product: CASSQDTGTEAFF.

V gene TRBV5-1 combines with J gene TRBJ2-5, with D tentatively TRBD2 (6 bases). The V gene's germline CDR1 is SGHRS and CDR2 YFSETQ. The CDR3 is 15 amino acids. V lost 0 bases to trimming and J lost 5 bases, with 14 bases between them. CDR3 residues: CASSLALARSETQYF. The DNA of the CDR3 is TGCGCCAGCAGCTTGGCCCTAGCGAGGTCTGAGACCCAGTACTTC.

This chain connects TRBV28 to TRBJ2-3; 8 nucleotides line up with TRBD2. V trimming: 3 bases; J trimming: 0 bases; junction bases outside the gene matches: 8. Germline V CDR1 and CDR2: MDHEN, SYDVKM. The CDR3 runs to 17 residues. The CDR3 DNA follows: TGTGCCAGCAGTTTCCTCAACAGCGGGAGAAGCACAGATACGCAGTATTTT. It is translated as CASSFLNSGRSTDTQYF.

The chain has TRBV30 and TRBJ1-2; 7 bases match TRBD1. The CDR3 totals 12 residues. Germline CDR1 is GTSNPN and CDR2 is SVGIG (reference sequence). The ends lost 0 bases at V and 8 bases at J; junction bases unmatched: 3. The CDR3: CAWSVRGPGYTF. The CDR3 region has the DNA TGTGCCTGGAGTGTAAGGGGGCCAGGCTACACCTTC.

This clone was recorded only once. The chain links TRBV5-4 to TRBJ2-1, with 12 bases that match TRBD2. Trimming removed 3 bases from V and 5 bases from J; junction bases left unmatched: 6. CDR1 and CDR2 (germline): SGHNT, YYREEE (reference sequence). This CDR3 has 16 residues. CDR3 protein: CASSSQTSGGNNEQFF. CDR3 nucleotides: TGTGCCAGCAGCTCCCAGACTAGCGGGGGAAACAATGAGCAGTTCTTC.

CDR3 in amino acids: CSVRTGDYGYTF. In DNA, the CDR3 is TGCAGCGTTCGGACAGGGGACTATGGCTACACCTTC. The chain employs TRBV29-1 and TRBJ1-2, with 9 positions matching TRBD1. The germline CDR1 and CDR2 sequences are SQVTM and ANQGSEA. The junction had 1 base not matched to a gene; V was cut back by 5 bases and J by 3 bases. The CDR3 runs 12 residues.

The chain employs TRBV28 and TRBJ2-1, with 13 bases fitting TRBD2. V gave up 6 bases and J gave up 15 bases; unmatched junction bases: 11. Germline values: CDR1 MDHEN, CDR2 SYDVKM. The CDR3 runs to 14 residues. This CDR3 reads CASSPRLAGGLPFF. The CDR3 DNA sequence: TGTGCCAGCAGCCCAAGACTAGCGGGAGGTTTGCCGTTCTTC.

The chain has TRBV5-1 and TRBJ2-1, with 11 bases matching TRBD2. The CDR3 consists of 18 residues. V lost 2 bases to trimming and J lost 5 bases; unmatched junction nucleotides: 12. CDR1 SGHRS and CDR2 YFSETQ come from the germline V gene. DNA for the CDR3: TGCGCCAGCAGCTTTAGCGGGAGGGCCGAGCGAAAAAACAATGAGCAGTTCTTC. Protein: CASSFSGRAERKNNEQFF. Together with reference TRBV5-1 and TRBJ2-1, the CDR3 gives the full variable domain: KAGVTQTPRYLIKTRGQQVTLSCSPISGHRSVSWYQQTPGQGLQFLFEYFSETQRNKGNFPGRFSGRQFSNSRSEMNVSTLELGDSALYLCASSFSGRAERKNNEQFFGPGTRLTVL.

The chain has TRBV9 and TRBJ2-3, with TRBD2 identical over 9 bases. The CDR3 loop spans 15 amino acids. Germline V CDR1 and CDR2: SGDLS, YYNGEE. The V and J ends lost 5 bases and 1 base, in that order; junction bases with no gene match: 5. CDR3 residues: CASSPWTSGTDTQYF. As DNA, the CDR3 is TGTGCCAGCAGTCCCTGGACTAGCGGCACAGATACGCAGTATTTT.